Listed below are T cell receptor beta chains from one sample, sequenced in a study of cytomegalovirus exposure and HLA in healthy donors. The table came from immunoSEQ multiplex PCR; TCRdb's copy has only in-frame clones and leaves some out. The sample yields 150,000 to 200,000 clones, 86% seen once. The sequenced sample was PBMCs. These receptors originate from a woman between 18 and 29 years old in good health and CMV-seronegative. The CDR3 runs from the conserved cysteine through the conserved F or W. Size values are once, few and many counts, or a class for expanded clones, and some rows have none.

clone size	J gene	V gene	CDR3 protein
.	TRBJ2-7	TRBV5-8	CASSLGWRADMGEQYF
.	TRBJ1-3	TRBV18	CASSGSGVTPGNTIYF
.	TRBJ2-3	TRBV30	CAWSRTGLTDTQYF
.	TRBJ2-1	TRBV19	CASTVAGGLYNEQFF
.	TRBJ1-5	TRBV2	CASRTGTEFQPQHF
.	TRBJ2-7	TRBV6-5	CASSYDQGTLYYEQYF
.	TRBJ2-7	TRBV30	CAWIPEGSYEQYF
.	TRBJ2-7	TRBV9	CASSVGWDRAYEQYF
once	TRBJ2-3	TRBV11-2	CASSLLRGRVSDTQYF
.	TRBJ2-7	TRBV5-1	CASKGGAYEQYF